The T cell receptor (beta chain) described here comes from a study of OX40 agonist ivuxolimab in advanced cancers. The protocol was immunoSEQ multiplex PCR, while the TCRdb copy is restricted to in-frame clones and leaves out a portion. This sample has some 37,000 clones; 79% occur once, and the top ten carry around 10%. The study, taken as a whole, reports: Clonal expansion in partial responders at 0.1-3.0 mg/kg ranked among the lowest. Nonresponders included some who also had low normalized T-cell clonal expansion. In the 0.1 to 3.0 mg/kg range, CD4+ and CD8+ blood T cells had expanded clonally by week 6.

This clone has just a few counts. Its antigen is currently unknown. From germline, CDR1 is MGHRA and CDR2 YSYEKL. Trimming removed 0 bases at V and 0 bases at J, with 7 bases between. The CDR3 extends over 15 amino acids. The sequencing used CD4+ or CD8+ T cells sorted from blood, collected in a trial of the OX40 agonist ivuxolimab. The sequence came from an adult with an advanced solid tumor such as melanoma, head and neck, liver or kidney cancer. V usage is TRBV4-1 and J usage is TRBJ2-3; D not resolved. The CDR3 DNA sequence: TGCGCCAGCAGCCAAGATTTCCCTAGCACAGATACGCAGTATTTT. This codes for CASSQDFPSTDTQYF.